The entry below describes one TCR beta chain. Antigen: not known. These data are taken from a study of T cell responses to AZD1222 COVID-19 vaccine. Whole-study results and caveats: Two doses of AZD1222 preceded a rise in Spike-specific TCR breadth and depth. There were mostly white British donors and more females than males, and clonal diversity was possibly underestimated. Repertoires were sampled only after the peak T cell response.

Germline values: CDR1 LNHDA, CDR2 SQIVND (reference sequence). This CDR3 contains 12 residues. V lost 5 bases and J lost 0, with 4 bases in between. The assay was immunoSEQ multiplex PCR, and TCRdb's table has in-frame clones only and misses some. This table has around 47,000 clones, around four fifths appearing once. The chain links TRBV19 to TRBJ1-1; D not resolved. Sequenced material: peripheral blood, taken 28 days after the second dose of the MenACWY control vaccine. This TCR came from an adult who received the MenACWY meningococcal vaccine as a control. The CDR3 loop is CASSLLNTEAFF. CDR3 bases: TGTGCCAGTAGTTTGTTGAACACTGAAGCTTTCTTT.